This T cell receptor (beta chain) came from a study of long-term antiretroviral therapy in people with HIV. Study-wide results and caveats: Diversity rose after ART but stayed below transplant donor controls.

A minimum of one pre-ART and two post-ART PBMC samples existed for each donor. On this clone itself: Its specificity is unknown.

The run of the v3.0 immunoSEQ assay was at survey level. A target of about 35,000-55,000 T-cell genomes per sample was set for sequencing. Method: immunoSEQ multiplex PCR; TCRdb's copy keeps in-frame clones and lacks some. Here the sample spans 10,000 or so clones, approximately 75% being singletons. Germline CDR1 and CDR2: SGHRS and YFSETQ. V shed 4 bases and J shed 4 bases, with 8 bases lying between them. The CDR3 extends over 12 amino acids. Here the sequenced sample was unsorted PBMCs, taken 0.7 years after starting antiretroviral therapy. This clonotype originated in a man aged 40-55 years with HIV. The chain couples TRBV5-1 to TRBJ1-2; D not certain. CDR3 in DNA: TGCGCCAGCAGCAAGGGCGTCTATGGCTACACCTTC. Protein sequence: CASSKGVYGYTF.